This TCR beta chain is from a study of radiation and T cells in renal cell carcinoma. Study-level findings and limits: In blood, top tumor clones expanded by 2 weeks, shrinking by 4.

Libraries were prepared by immunoSEQ multiplex PCR; TCRdb keeps only in-frame clonotypes and omits some of them. The table records approximately 140,000 clones, 83% of them present only once. The CDR3 covers 11 residues. Germline CDR1 reads SGHTA; CDR2 reads FQGNSA. Trimming pared 7 bases from V and 8 bases from J, leaving 9 bases between. Worth noting for this clone: Its antigen is as yet unknown.

Time point of the sample: baseline pretreatment blood. The treatment is: 15 Gy SBRT to primary tumor, nephrectomy 4 weeks later. The chain is built from TRBV7-2 and TRBJ2-1; D gene unclear. This material consisted of blood, taken from a patient whose treatment included radiotherapy and nephrectomy. The origin of this receptor is a woman between 50 and 59 years old with renal cell carcinoma. The DNA of the CDR3 is TGTGCCAGCACTTCAGGAGATGAGCAGTTCTTC. Translation: CASTSGDEQFF.